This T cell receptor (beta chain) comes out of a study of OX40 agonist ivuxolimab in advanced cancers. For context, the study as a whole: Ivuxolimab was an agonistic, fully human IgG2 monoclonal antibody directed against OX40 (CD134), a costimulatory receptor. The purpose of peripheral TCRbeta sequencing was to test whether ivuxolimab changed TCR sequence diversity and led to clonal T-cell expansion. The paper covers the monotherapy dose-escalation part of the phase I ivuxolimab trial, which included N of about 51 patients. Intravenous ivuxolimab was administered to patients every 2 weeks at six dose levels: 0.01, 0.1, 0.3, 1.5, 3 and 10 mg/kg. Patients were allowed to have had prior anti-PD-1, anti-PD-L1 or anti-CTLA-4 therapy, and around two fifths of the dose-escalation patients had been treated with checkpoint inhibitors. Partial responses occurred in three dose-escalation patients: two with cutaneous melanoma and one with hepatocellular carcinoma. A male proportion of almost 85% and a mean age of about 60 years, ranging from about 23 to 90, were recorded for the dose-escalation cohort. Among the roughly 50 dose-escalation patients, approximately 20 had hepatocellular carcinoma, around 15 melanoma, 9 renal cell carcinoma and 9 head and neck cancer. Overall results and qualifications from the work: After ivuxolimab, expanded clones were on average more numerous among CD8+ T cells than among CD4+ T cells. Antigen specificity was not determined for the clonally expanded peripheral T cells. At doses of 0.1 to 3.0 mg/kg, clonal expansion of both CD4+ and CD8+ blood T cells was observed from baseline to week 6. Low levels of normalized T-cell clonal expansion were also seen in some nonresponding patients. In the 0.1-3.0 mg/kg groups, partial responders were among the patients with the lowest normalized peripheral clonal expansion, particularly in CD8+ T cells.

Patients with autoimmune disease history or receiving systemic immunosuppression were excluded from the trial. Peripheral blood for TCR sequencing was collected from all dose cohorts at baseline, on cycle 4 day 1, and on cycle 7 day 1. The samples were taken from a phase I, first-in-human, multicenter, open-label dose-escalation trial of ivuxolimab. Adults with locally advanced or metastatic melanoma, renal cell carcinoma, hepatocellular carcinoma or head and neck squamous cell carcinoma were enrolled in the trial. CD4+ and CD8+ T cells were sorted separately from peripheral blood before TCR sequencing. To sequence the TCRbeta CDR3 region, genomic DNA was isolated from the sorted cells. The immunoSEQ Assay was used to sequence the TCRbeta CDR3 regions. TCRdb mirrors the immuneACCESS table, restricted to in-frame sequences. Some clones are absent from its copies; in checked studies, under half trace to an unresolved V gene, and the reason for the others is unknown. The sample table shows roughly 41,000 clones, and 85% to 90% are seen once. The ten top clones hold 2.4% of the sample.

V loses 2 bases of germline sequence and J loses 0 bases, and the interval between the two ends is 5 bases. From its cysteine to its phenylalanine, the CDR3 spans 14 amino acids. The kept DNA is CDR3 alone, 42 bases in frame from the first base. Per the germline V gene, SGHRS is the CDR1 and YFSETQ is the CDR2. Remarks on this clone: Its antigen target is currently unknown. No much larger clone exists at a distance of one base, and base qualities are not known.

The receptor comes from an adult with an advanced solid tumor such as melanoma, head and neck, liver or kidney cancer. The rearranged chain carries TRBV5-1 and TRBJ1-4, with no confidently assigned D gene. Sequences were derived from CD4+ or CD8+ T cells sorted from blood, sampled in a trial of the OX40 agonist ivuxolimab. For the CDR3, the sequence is CASSLDSTNEKLFF. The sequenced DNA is TGCGCCAGCAGCTTAGACTCAACTAATGAAAAACTGTTTTTT.